These 8 T cell receptor beta chains came from one sample sequenced in a study of shared clonotypes between healthy human individuals. Using immunoSEQ multiplex PCR, the repertoire was profiled, and TCRdb retains in-frame clones only, with some absent. Here the sample spans around 1,100,000 clones, approximately 77% being singletons. The sequenced material came from memory CD4+ T cells from PBMCs. The subset is: CD45RA-negative fraction. Every receptor here comes from a man between 18 and 29 years old in good health. Some clones in this sample may be carry-over from other donors' samples.

The chain uses TRBV18 and TRBJ2-5; maybe TRBD2 (6 bases). The germline V gene encodes CDR1 KGHSH and CDR2 LQKENI. V was shortened by 6 bases and J by 2 bases, with 22 bases between the two germline ends. The length of the CDR3 is 17 residues. The CDR3 protein is CASSPRSGSGRQETQYF. The CDR3 nucleotides read TGTGCCAGCTCCCCTCGTTCTGGTAGCGGACGACAAGAGACCCAGTACTTC.

This clone was counted a few times. This CDR3 is also generated by other DNA sequences in the sample. The chain uses TRBV6-1 and TRBJ2-1, with 12 nucleotides matching TRBD2. The CDR3 is made up of 15 amino acids. V lost 5 bases and J lost 5; bases outside the gene matches: 4. CDR1 and CDR2 (germline): MNHNS, SASEGT. CDR3 DNA sequence: TGTGCCAGCAGTCCGGGACTAGCGGGTAACAATGAGCAGTTCTTC. This encodes CASSPGLAGNNEQFF.

The chain links TRBV5-6 to TRBJ2-1; TRBD1 is a possible D gene (7 bases). Germline CDR1 reads SGHDT; CDR2 reads YYEEEE. Trimming removed 0 bases from V and 4 bases from J, with 20 bases in between. The CDR3 consists of 18 residues. Here the CDR3 reads CASSLELMGRGAYNEQFF. The CDR3 region has the DNA TGTGCCAGCAGCTTGGAGCTTATGGGCAGGGGGGCATACAATGAGCAGTTCTTC.

V usage is TRBV15 and J usage is TRBJ1-4; TRBD1 is a possible D gene (6 bases). The CDR3 is 15 residues long. CDR1 is LNHNV, CDR2 YYDKDF, per germline (reference sequence). Trimming stripped 3 bases from V and 1 base from J, with 9 bases between. The CDR3 DNA reads as TGTGCCACCAGCAGCTTAGGGGGAACTAATGAAAAACTGTTTTTT. The encoded protein is CATSSLGGTNEKLFF.

The chain carries TRBV6-5 and TRBJ1-2, with 7 bases that match TRBD1. This CDR3 is 12 amino acids long. Trimming removed 5 bases from V and 11 bases from J; junction bases left unmatched: 8. CDR1 is MNHEY, CDR2 SVGAGI, per germline. The CDR3 region is CASSHDRELYTF. The CDR3 region has the DNA TGTGCCAGCAGTCACGACAGGGAACTTTACACCTTC.

This clone occurred a few times. The chain links TRBV7-8 to TRBJ2-7, with TRBD1 as a possible D gene (5 bases). Trimming removed 1 base from V and 8 bases from J, with 12 bases in between. Per germline, CDR1 SGHVS and CDR2 FQNEAQ. The CDR3 is made up of 13 amino acids. The CDR3 DNA reads TGTGCCAGCAGCTTAGAGGTTGCAGGGCAGCAGTACTTC. This encodes CASSLEVAGQQYF.

This clone was counted a few times. V usage is TRBV11-3 and J usage is TRBJ2-2; TRBD1 matches at 7 bases. In germline, CDR1 is SGHNT, CDR2 YENEEA. The CDR3 totals 16 residues. Losses at the gene ends were 5 bases for V and 2 bases for J; bases not matched to a gene: 8. This chain's CDR3 is CASSPPTGRNTGELFF. As DNA, the CDR3 is TGTGCCAGCAGCCCACCGACAGGGAGAAACACCGGGGAGCTGTTTTTT.

The V and J genes are TRBV7-9 and TRBJ2-4; TRBD1 matches at 9 bases. Trimming cost V 6 bases and J 2 bases; bases outside gene matches: 11. Per the germline V gene, CDR1 is SEHNR and CDR2 is FQNEAQ (reference sequence). This CDR3 contains 17 residues. CDR3 loop: CASSFPDRGVSKNIQYF. The CDR3 bases are TGTGCCAGCAGTTTCCCCGACAGGGGGGTTTCCAAAAACATTCAGTACTTC. The complete variable domain, with remaining parts taken from reference TRBV7-9 and TRBJ2-4, reads DTGVSQNPRHKITKRGQNVTFRCDPISEHNRLYWYRQTLGQGPEFLTYFQNEAQLEKSRLLSDRFSAERPKGSFSTLEIQRTEQGDSAMYLCASSFPDRGVSKNIQYFGAGTRLSVL.